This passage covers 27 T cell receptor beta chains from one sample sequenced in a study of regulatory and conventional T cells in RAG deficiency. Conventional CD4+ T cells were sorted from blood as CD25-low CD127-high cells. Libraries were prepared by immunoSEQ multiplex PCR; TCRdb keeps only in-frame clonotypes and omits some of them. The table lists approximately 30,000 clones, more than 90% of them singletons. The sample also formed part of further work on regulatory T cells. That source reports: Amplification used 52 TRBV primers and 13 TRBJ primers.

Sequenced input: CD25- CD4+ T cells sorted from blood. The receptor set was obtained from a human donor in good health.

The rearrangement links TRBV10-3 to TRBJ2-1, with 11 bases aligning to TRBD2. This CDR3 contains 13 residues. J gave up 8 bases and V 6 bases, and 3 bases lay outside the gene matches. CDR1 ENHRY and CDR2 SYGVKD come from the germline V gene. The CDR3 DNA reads TGTGCCATCAGGACTAGCGGGGTAGATGAGCAGTTCTTC. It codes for CAIRTSGVDEQFF.

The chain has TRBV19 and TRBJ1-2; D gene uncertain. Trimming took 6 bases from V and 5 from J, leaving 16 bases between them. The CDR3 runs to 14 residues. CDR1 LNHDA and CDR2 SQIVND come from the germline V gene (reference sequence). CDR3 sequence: CASRSSGKKYGYTF. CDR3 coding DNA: TGTGCCAGTAGGTCGTCCGGGAAGAAGTATGGCTACACCTTC.

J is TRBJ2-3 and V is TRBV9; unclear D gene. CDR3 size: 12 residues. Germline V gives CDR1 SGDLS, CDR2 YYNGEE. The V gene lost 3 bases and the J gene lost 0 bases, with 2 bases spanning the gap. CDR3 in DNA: TGTGCCAGCAGCGCTAGCACAGATACGCAGTATTTT. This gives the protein CASSASTDTQYF.

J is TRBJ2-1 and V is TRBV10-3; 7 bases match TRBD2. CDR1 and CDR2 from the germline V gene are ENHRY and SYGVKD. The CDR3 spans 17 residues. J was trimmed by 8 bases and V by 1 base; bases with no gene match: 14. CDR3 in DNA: TGTGCCATCAGTGAGTGGGGCGGGGGAAAGCCTCCGGATGAGCAGTTCTTC. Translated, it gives CAISEWGGGKPPDEQFF.

CDR3 in DNA: TGTGCCAGCAGCCCCCGGCGGGGGGGGCAAGGCTACAATGAGCAGTTCTTC. Protein product: CASSPRRGGQGYNEQFF. The chain combines TRBV9 with TRBJ2-1, with TRBD2 matching 9 bases. J gave up 3 bases and V 4 bases, and 11 bases lay outside the gene matches. This CDR3 has 17 amino acids. The germline V gene encodes CDR1 SGDLS and CDR2 YYNGEE.

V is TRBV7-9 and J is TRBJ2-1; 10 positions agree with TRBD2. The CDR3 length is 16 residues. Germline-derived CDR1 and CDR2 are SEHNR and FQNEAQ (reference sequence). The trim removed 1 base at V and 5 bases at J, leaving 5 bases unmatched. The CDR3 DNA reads TGTGCCAGCAGCTTAGGGCCTAGCGGGGGCCACAATGAGCAGTTCTTC. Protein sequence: CASSLGPSGGHNEQFF.

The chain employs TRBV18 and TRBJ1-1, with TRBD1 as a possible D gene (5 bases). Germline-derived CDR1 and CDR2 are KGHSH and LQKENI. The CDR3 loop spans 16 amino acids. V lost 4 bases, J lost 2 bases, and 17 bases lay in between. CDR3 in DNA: TGTGCCAGCTCACTACACGGGGGACGTGATAACACTGAAGCTTTCTTT. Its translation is CASSLHGGRDNTEAFF.

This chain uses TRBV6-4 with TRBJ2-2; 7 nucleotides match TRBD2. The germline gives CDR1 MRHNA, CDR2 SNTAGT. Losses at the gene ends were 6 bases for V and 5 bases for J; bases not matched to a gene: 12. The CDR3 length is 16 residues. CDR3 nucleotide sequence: TGTGCCAGCAGCCCCCTGGGACTATCTAGGACCGGGGAGCTGTTTTTT. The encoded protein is CASSPLGLSRTGELFF.

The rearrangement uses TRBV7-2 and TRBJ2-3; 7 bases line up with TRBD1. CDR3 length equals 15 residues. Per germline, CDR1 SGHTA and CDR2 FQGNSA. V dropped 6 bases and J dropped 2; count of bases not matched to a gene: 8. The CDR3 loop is CASSLTGTDTDTQYF. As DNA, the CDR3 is TGTGCCAGCAGTTTAACCGGGACAGACACAGATACGCAGTATTTT. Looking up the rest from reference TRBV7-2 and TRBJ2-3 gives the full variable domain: GAGVSQSPSNKVTEKGKDVELRCDPISGHTALYWYRQSLGQGLEFLIYFQGNSAPDKSGLPSDRFSAERTGGSVSTLTIQRTQQEDSAVYLCASSLTGTDTDTQYFGPGTRLTVL.

This CDR3 reads CSVTPDSWNTEAFF. CDR3 nucleotides: TGCAGCGTTACCCCGGACAGCTGGAACACTGAAGCTTTCTTT. The V call is TRBV29-1, the J call TRBJ1-1; tentative D call: TRBD1 (6 bases). Trimming took 5 bases from V and 1 from J, leaving 14 bases between them. CDR1 and CDR2 (germline): SQVTM, ANQGSEA. The CDR3 runs to 14 residues. Supplemented by reference TRBV29-1 and TRBJ1-1, the full variable domain reads SAVISQKPSRDICQRGTSLTIQCQVDSQVTMMFWYRQQPGQSLTLIATANQGSEATYESGFVIDKFPISRPNLTFSTLTVSNMSPEDSSIYLCSVTPDSWNTEAFFGQGTRLTVV.

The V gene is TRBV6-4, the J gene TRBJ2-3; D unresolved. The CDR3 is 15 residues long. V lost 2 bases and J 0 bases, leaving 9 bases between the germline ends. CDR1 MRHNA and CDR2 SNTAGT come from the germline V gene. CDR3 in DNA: TGTGCCAGCAGTGACGGTCAAACTAGCACAGATACGCAGTATTTT. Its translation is CASSDGQTSTDTQYF.

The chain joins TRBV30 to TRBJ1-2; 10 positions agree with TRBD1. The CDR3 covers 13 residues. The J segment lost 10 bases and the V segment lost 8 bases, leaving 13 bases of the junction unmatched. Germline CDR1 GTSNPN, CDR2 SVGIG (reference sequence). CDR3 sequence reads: CASNPGQGVVYTF. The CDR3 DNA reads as TGTGCCAGTAACCCCGGACAGGGGGTCGTCTACACCTTC.

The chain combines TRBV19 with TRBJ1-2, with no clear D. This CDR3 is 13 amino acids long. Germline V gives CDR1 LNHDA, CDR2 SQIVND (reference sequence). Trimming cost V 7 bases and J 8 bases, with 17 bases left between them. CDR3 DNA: TGTGCCAGTACCTTAACCGAACGGCGGGGCTACACCTTC. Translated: CASTLTERRGYTF.

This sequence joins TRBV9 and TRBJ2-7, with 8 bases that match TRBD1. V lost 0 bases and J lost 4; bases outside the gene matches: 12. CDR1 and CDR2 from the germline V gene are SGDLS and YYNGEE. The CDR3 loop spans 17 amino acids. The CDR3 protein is CASSVAGGRGSSYEQYF. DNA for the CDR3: TGTGCCAGCAGCGTAGCAGGGGGCAGGGGCTCGTCATACGAGCAGTACTTC.

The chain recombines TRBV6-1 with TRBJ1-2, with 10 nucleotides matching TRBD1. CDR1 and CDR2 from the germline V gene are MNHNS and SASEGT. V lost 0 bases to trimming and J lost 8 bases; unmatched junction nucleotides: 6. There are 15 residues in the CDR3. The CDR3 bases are TGTGCCAGCAGTGAAGCCCTGACAGGGGGCTGGGGCTACACCTTC. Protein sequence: CASSEALTGGWGYTF.

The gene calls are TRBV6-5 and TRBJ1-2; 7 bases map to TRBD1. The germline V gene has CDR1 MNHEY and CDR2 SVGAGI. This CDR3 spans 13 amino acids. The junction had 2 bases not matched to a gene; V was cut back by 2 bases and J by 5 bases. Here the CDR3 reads CASSYDREYGYTF. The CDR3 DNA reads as TGTGCCAGCAGTTACGACAGGGAGTATGGCTACACCTTC.

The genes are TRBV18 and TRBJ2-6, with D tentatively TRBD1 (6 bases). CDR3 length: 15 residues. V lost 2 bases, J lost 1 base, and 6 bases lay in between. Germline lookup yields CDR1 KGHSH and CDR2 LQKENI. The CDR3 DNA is TGTGCCAGCTCACCAGGGACATCTGGGGCCAACGTCCTGACTTTC. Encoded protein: CASSPGTSGANVLTF. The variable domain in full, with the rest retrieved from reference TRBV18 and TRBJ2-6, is NAGVMQNPRHLVRRRGQEARLRCSPMKGHSHVYWYRQLPEEGLKFMVYLQKENIIDESGMPKERFSAEFPKEGPSILRIQQVVRGDSAAYFCASSPGTSGANVLTFGAGSRLTVL.

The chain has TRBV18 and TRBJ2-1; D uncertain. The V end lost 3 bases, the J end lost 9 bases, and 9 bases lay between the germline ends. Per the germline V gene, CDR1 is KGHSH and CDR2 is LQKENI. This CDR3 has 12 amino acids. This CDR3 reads CASSPPRSEQFF. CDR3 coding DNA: TGTGCCAGCTCACCCCCTCGGAGTGAGCAGTTCTTC.

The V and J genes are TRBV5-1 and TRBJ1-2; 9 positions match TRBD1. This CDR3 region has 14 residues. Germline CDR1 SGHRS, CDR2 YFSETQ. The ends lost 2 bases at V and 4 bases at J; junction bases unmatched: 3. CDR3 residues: CASSFGTGTYGYTF. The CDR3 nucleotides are TGCGCCAGCAGCTTCGGGACAGGGACCTATGGCTACACCTTC.

The CDR3 here is CASSPNSGAISYEQYF. CDR3 bases: TGTGCCAGCAGCCCGAATAGCGGGGCGATCTCCTACGAGCAGTACTTC. The V gene is TRBV4-2, the J gene TRBJ2-7, with 8 positions matching TRBD2. CDR1 and CDR2 (germline): LGHNA, YNFKEQ. J gave up 0 bases and V 4 bases, and 8 bases lay outside the gene matches. The CDR3 extends over 16 amino acids.

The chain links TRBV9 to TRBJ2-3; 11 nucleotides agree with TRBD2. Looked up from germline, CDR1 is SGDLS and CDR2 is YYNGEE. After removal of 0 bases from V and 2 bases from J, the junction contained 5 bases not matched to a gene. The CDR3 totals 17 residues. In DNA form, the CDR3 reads TGTGCCAGCAGCGTAGGGGGTAGCGGGAGGGTCACAGATACGCAGTATTTT. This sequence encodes CASSVGGSGRVTDTQYF. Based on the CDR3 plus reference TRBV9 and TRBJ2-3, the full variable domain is DSGVTQTPKHLITATGQRVTLRCSPRSGDLSVYWYQQSLDQGLQFLIQYYNGEERAKGNILERFSAQQFPDLHSELNLSSLELGDSALYFCASSVGGSGRVTDTQYFGPGTRLTVL.

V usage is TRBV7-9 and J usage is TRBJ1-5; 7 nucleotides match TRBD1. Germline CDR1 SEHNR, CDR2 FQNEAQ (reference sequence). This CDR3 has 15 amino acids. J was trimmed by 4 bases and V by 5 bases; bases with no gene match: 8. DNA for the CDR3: TGTGCCAGCAGCCGCTATACGGACAGGAATCAGCCCCAGCATTTT. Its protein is CASSRYTDRNQPQHF.

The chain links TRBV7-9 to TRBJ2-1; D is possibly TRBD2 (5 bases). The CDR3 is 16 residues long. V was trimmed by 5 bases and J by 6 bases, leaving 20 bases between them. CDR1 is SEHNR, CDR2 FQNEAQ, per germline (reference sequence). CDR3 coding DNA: TGTGCCAGCAGCCCAAACCGTGTTTCACGGGGCAATGAGCAGTTCTTC. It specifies CASSPNRVSRGNEQFF.

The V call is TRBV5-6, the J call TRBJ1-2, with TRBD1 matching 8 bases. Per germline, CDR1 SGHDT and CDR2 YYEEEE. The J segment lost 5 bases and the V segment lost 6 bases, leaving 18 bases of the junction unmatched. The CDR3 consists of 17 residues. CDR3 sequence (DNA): TGTGCCAGCATCCCCCCCAGACAGGGGAGGGGAACTTATGGCTACACCTTC. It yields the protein CASIPPRQGRGTYGYTF.

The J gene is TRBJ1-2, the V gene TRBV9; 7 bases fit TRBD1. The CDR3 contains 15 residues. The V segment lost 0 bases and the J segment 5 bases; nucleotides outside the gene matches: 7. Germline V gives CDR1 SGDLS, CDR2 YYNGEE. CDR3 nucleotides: TGTGCCAGCAGCGTAGTAGCCGAGGGGGCATATGGCTACACCTTC. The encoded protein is CASSVVAEGAYGYTF. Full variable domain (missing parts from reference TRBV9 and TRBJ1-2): DSGVTQTPKHLITATGQRVTLRCSPRSGDLSVYWYQQSLDQGLQFLIQYYNGEERAKGNILERFSAQQFPDLHSELNLSSLELGDSALYFCASSVVAEGAYGYTFGSGTRLTVV.

The CDR3 protein is CASSSSPRGHF. CDR3 in DNA: TGTGCCAGCAGTTCCTCCCCGCGCGGGCATTTT. The chain uses TRBV6-5 and TRBJ1-5, with no clear D. This CDR3 region has 11 residues. Germline V CDR1 and CDR2: MNHEY, SVGAGI. V was cut by 4 bases and J by 15 bases, with 13 bases left in between.

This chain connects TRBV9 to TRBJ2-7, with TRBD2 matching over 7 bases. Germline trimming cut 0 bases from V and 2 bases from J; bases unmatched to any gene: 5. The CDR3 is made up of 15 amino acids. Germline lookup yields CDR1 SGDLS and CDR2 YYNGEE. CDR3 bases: TGTGCCAGCAGCGTAGCGGCGGGAGTCGCCTACGAGCAGTACTTC. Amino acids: CASSVAAGVAYEQYF.